This T cell receptor (beta chain) derives from a study of tumor-infiltrating lymphocytes in oesophageal squamous cell carcinoma. TCRdb itself ran the PCR reads through MiXCR, one entry per CDR3 protein. The sample shows about 7,100 distinct CDR3 sequences, less than 20% of them seen only once. This clonotype is large. From germline, CDR1 is SGHTA and CDR2 FQGNSA. The CDR3 runs to 15 residues. The V and J ends lost 4 bases and 4 bases respectively, with 17 bases between them. The TCR sequence derives from a male donor with esophageal squamous cell carcinoma. The chain links TRBV7-2 to TRBJ2-7; TRBD2 is a possible D gene (7 bases). The material sequenced was blood. The CDR3: CASSSQGGVSYEQYF. CDR3 nucleotides: TGTGCCAGCAGCTCCCAAGGGGGGGTTTCGTACGAGCAGTACTTC.